One and the same sample provided the 20 T cell receptor beta chains below, sequenced in a study of blood T cell repertoires in COVID-19. Repertoires were generated with immunoSEQ multiplex PCR, while TCRdb's copy carries only in-frame clones and drops some. This sample has over 200,000 clones, with 88% found just once. The sequenced material came from PBMCs or T cells enriched from blood (not recorded which). The receptors were gathered from a woman aged 40 to 49 with acute COVID-19.

This clone was observed once. This sequence joins TRBV9 and TRBJ2-3; TRBD2 aligns across 11 bases. There are 18 residues in the CDR3. The V and J ends lost 4 bases and 5 bases, in that order; junction bases with no gene match: 15. Germline V CDR1 and CDR2: SGDLS, YYNGEE. The CDR3 nucleotides are TGTGCCAGCAGCAGTGGTAGGGGTAGCGGGGGGGAACAAGATACGCAGTATTTT. Protein sequence: CASSSGRGSGGEQDTQYF.

This clone was detected only once. The gene calls are TRBV3-1 (or the pseudogene TRBV3-2) and TRBJ1-2; D is unclear. The CDR3 contains 12 residues. The germline V and J ends were trimmed by 6 bases and 8 bases, with 13 bases remaining between them. The V gene's germline CDR1 is LGHDT and CDR2 YNNKEL (reference sequence). The CDR3 sequence is CASRLLSGGYTF. CDR3 bases: TGTGCCAGCAGGCTCTTATCGGGAGGCTACACCTTC.

This clone is a singleton in its sample. The chain recombines TRBV9 with TRBJ1-1; possible D gene TRBD1, 5 bases. Germline assignment: CDR1 SGDLS and CDR2 YYNGEE. The CDR3 has 16 residues. V lost 0 bases to trimming and J lost 3 bases, with 15 bases between them. This CDR3 reads CASSVVAHRQDTEAFF. The CDR3 nucleotides are TGTGCCAGCAGCGTAGTGGCCCACAGGCAGGACACTGAAGCTTTCTTT.

This clone was counted once. This chain uses TRBV30 with TRBJ2-5; 9 bases match TRBD1. Per germline, CDR1 GTSNPN and CDR2 SVGIG (reference sequence). The V gene end was trimmed by 0 bases and the J gene end by 5 bases; junction bases not matched to a gene: 4. CDR3 length equals 14 residues. CDR3 sequence (DNA): TGTGCCTGGAGTGTACTAGGACAGGGGGAGACCCAGTACTTC. Residues: CAWSVLGQGETQYF.

A single count supports this clone. The gene calls are TRBV5-6 and TRBJ2-7; TRBD2 aligns across 15 bases. Germline CDR1 reads SGHDT; CDR2 reads YYEEEE. V gave up 2 bases and J gave up 2 bases; unmatched junction bases: 2. The CDR3 loop spans 16 amino acids. The CDR3 DNA sequence: TGTGCCAGCAGCTTACGGACTAGCGGGAGGGCCTACGAGCAGTACGTC. It encodes CASSLRTSGRAYEQYV.

The chain combines TRBV10-3 with TRBJ1-6; D possibly corresponds to TRBD1 (5 bases). The CDR3 is 14 residues long. Germline V gene sequence: CDR1 ENHRY, CDR2 SYGVKD. The V gene lost 4 bases and the J gene lost 6 bases, with 10 bases spanning the gap. CDR3 coding DNA: TGTGCCATCAGTGGCCAGACAGCTAATTCACCCCTCCACTTT. Its translation is CAISGQTANSPLHF.

V and J are TRBV5-1 and TRBJ1-4, with D perhaps TRBD1 (6 bases). This CDR3 has 18 residues. Trimming stripped 0 bases from V and 0 bases from J, with 15 bases between. Germline V gives CDR1 SGHRS, CDR2 YFSETQ. Here the CDR3 DNA reads TGCGCCAGCAGCTTGGGGGGAACAGGGAACCCAACTAATGAAAAACTGTTTTTT. Translation: CASSLGGTGNPTNEKLFF.

This rearrangement joins TRBV7-8 to TRBJ1-3; D not certain. This CDR3 has 18 residues. CDR1 is SGHVS, CDR2 FQNEAQ, per germline. The V and J ends lost 5 bases and 1 base respectively, with 21 bases between them. Here the CDR3 DNA reads TGTGCCAGCAGCCTCCCCCGGCGGGGAACCATGTCTGGAAACACCATATATTTT. Translating it yields CASSLPRRGTMSGNTIYF.

The chain carries TRBV20-1 and TRBJ1-2; maybe TRBD1 (5 bases). The germline V gene has CDR1 DFQATT and CDR2 SNEGSKA (reference sequence). The CDR3 runs to 11 residues. V lost 5 bases and J lost 6, with 10 bases in between. This CDR3 is CSALGGDGYTF. The CDR3 DNA follows: TGCAGTGCTCTGGGGGGGGATGGCTACACCTTC.

V gene TRBV3-1 (or the pseudogene TRBV3-2) combines with J gene TRBJ2-3; 9 nucleotides match TRBD2. Germline trimming cut 5 bases from V and 5 bases from J; bases unmatched to any gene: 14. Looked up from germline, CDR1 is LGHDT and CDR2 is YNNKEL (reference sequence). CDR3 length: 17 amino acids. The CDR3 loop reads CASSACLASGIQDTQYF. Here the CDR3 DNA reads TGTGCCAGCAGCGCGTGCTTGGCTAGCGGGATTCAAGATACGCAGTATTTT.

The chain carries TRBV9 and TRBJ2-1; 8 bases agree with TRBD2. The length of the CDR3 is 14 residues. After removal of 0 bases from V and 6 bases from J, the junction contained 2 bases not matched to a gene. CDR1 and CDR2 (germline): SGDLS, YYNGEE. CDR3 sequence reads: CASSVGSGINEQFF. For the CDR3, the DNA is TGTGCCAGCAGCGTAGGTAGCGGGATCAATGAGCAGTTCTTC.

CDR3 sequence reads: CASSLQGSYEQYV. Written as DNA, the CDR3 is TGCGCCAGCAGCCTACAGGGGTCCTACGAGCAGTACGTC. The chain carries TRBV23-1 and TRBJ2-7; 7 bases match TRBD1. TRBV23-1 carries the ORF label, with uncertain function. CDR3 length: 13 residues. V dropped 6 bases and J dropped 1; count of bases not matched to a gene: 3.

J is TRBJ2-5 and V is TRBV21-1; TRBD1, the table's D call, lacks a check against the DNA. TRBV21-1 is an annotated pseudogene. This CDR3 is built from 17 residues. The DNA for the CDR3 is TGTGCCAGCAGCAACATCCTGGGGGCCCCCGGTTTAGAGACCCAGTACTTC. Its protein product is CASSNILGAPGLETQYF.

This clone has a count of ten or more. The V gene is TRBV16, the J gene TRBJ1-2; D is perhaps TRBD1 (6 bases). This CDR3 is 16 amino acids long. V was shortened by 1 base and J by 5 bases, with 17 bases between the two germline ends. The V gene's germline CDR1 is KGHSY and CDR2 FQNENV. The CDR3 loop reads CASSQFTLQGNYGYTF. For the CDR3, the DNA is TGTGCCAGCAGCCAATTTACCTTACAGGGAAATTATGGCTACACCTTC. The whole variable domain, filled in from reference TRBV16 and TRBJ1-2, reads GEEVAQTPKHLVRGEGQKAKLYCAPIKGHSYVFWYQQVLKNEFKFLISFQNENVFDETGMPKERFSAKCLPNSPCSLEIQATKLEDSAVYFCASSQFTLQGNYGYTFGSGTRLTVV.

V is TRBV7-8 and J is TRBJ1-2; possible D gene TRBD1, 5 bases. The CDR3 consists of 16 residues. Trimming shortened V by 5 bases and J by 8 bases, and 24 bases separated the two germline ends. Per the germline V gene, CDR1 is SGHVS and CDR2 is FQNEAQ. The CDR3 DNA is TGTGCCAGCAGCCTTGGTATCTCGGACCTCAGGGCCGGCTACACCTTC. This translates into CASSLGISDLRAGYTF.

V usage is TRBV5-6 and J usage is TRBJ2-7; D not certain. The CDR3 loop spans 13 amino acids. V was shortened by 1 base and J by 3 bases, with 8 bases between the two germline ends. Germline V gene lookup returns CDR1 SGHDT and CDR2 YYEEEE. The DNA for the CDR3 is TGTGCCAGCAGCTTGAACAGCCACTACGAGCAGTACTTC. This gives the protein CASSLNSHYEQYF. Combining the CDR3 with reference TRBV5-6 and TRBJ2-7 gives the whole variable domain DAGVTQSPTHLIKTRGQQVTLRCSPKSGHDTVSWYQQALGQGPQFIFQYYEEEERQRGNFPDRFSGHQFPNYSSELNVNALLLGDSALYLCASSLNSHYEQYFGPGTRLTVT.

In DNA, the CDR3 is TGTGCCAGCAGCTCCCATCGCGGACTAGCGGGGCTCGAGACCCAGTACTTC. This sequence encodes CASSSHRGLAGLETQYF. The chain links TRBV5-6 to TRBJ2-5; the match to TRBD2 covers 12 bases. CDR3 length: 17 amino acids. Losses at the gene ends were 3 bases for V and 5 bases for J; bases not matched to a gene: 11. CDR1 is SGHDT, CDR2 YYEEEE, per germline.

This chain's CDR3 is CATSLAGLATDTQYF. As DNA, the CDR3 is TGTGCCACCAGCCTAGCGGGTTTAGCCACAGATACGCAGTATTTT. This chain connects TRBV15 to TRBJ2-3; 8 nucleotides line up with TRBD2. Trimming removed 5 bases from V and 2 bases from J; junction bases left unmatched: 6. This CDR3 has 15 residues. In germline, CDR1 is LNHNV, CDR2 YYDKDF (reference sequence).

The gene calls are TRBV5-5 and TRBJ2-3, with unresolved D. V shed 4 bases and J shed 1 base, with 13 bases lying between them. The CDR3 loop spans 15 amino acids. CDR1 SGHKS and CDR2 YYEKEE come from the germline V gene (reference sequence). The CDR3 loop is CASSPRPTGTDTQYF. The CDR3 bases are TGTGCCAGCAGCCCCCGCCCTACAGGCACAGATACGCAGTATTTT.

The sample holds one count of this clone. The chain recombines TRBV3-1 (or the pseudogene TRBV3-2) with TRBJ1-1, with 8 bases identical to TRBD1. With 6 bases clipped from V and 4 bases from J, the junction kept 7 bases outside the gene matches. CDR3 length: 14 amino acids. CDR1 is LGHDT and CDR2 is YNNKEL in the germline V gene (reference sequence). CDR3 sequence: CASRQLGQGTEAFF. The CDR3 DNA reads as TGTGCCAGCAGACAACTCGGACAGGGCACTGAAGCTTTCTTT.